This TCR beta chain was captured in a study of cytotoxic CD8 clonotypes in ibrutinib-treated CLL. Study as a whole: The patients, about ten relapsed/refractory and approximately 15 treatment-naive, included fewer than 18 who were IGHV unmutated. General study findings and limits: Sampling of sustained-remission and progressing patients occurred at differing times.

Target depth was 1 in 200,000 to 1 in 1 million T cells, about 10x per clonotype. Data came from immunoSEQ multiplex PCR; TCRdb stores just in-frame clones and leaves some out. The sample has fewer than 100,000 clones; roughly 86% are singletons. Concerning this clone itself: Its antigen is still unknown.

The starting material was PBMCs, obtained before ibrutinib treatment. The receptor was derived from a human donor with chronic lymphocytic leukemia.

CDR3 DNA: TGTGCCAGCAGCGTCCTCACTAGCACAGATACGCAGTATTTT. Its protein is CASSVLTSTDTQYF. J is TRBJ2-3 and V is TRBV2; D gene unclear. The CDR3 covers 14 residues. The germline CDR1 and CDR2 sequences are SNHLY and FYNNEI. V was clipped by 6 bases and J by 0 bases, with 10 bases between them.